Below, 30 T cell receptor beta chains from the same sample are listed, as sequenced in a study of T cell changes during pregnancy in multiple sclerosis. Assay: immunoSEQ multiplex PCR; the TCRdb copy retains only in-frame clones and omits some. The sample holds approximately 60,000 clones; approximately 94% are singletons and the top ten take roughly 3.5%. The sequencing used CD8+ T cells from peripheral blood mononuclear cells, collected in the third trimester of pregnancy. These receptors came from a female donor with multiple sclerosis, enrolled in a pregnancy study.

The V gene is TRBV13, the J gene TRBJ1-5, with 7 bases lining up with TRBD1. CDR1 and CDR2 from the germline V gene are PRHDT and FYEKMQ (reference sequence). With V trimmed by 0 bases and J by 2 bases, 4 bases remained unmatched. The CDR3 runs to 16 residues. CDR3 in DNA: TGTGCCAGCAGCTTAGGAGGGGGCCTGGGCAATCAGCCCCAGCATTTT. It translates to CASSLGGGLGNQPQHF.

The chain employs TRBV29-1 and TRBJ2-3, with D possibly being TRBD2 (5 bases). Germline CDR1 SQVTM, CDR2 ANQGSEA. The CDR3 totals 13 residues. V was shortened by 2 bases and J by 6 bases, with 12 bases between the two germline ends. CDR3 sequence reads: CSVELAGWDTQYF. DNA for the CDR3: TGCAGCGTTGAACTAGCCGGCTGGGATACGCAGTATTTT.

This clone was seen just once. This sequence joins TRBV9 and TRBJ2-1; D is possibly TRBD2 (5 bases). Trimming took off 0 bases at V and 2 bases at J, with 9 bases between the two ends. Per germline, CDR1 SGDLS and CDR2 YYNGEE. This CDR3 has 15 residues. In DNA, the CDR3 is TGTGCCAGCAGCGTAGAGTCTAGCCCCTACAATGAGCAGTTCTTC. Translating it yields CASSVESSPYNEQFF.

This clone appeared a single time. The chain links TRBV9 to TRBJ1-1; TRBD1 aligns across 10 bases. CDR1 is SGDLS and CDR2 is YYNGEE in the germline V gene. The CDR3 has 16 amino acids. Trimming removed 3 bases from V and 1 base from J; junction bases left unmatched: 6. In nucleotides, the CDR3 is TGTGCCAGCAGCGGACCAAGGACAGGGGGGAACACTGAAGCTTTCTTT. Translating gives CASSGPRTGGNTEAFF.

This chain links TRBV10-3 with TRBJ2-7; the match to TRBD2 covers 8 bases. This CDR3 is built from 18 residues. Per germline, CDR1 ENHRY and CDR2 SYGVKD. The trim removed 3 bases at V and 1 base at J, leaving 14 bases unmatched. The CDR3 here is CAISDSGTVGLVSYEQYF. CDR3 coding DNA: TGTGCCATCAGTGACTCCGGAACCGTGGGACTAGTTTCCTACGAGCAGTACTTC.

Only one count was recorded for this clone. The chain combines TRBV14 with TRBJ2-1; TRBD2 matches 10 bases. V lost 5 bases, J lost 4 bases, and 5 bases stayed unmatched. The CDR3 is 15 amino acids. Per germline, CDR1 SGHDN and CDR2 FVKESK. Here the CDR3 reads CASSRSGRVYNEQFF. The CDR3 DNA is TGTGCCAGCAGCAGAAGCGGGAGGGTATACAATGAGCAGTTCTTC.

The CDR3 is CASSFGTAEAFF. CDR3 nucleotide sequence: TGTGCCAGCAGCTTTGGGACAGCCGAAGCTTTCTTT. The chain joins TRBV5-4 to TRBJ1-1; 7 positions match TRBD1. This CDR3 is built from 12 residues. V was pared by 2 bases and J by 8 bases, with 3 bases of the junction left unmatched. Germline CDR1 SGHNT, CDR2 YYREEE (reference sequence).

In DNA form, the CDR3 reads TGTGCCAGCAGTCTACAGGGTCGGGTAAACACCGGGGAGCTGTTTTTT. Translating it yields CASSLQGRVNTGELFF. V is TRBV21-1 and J is TRBJ2-2; TRBD1, as called in the table, went unchecked against the DNA. TRBV21-1 represents a pseudogene. The CDR3 contains 16 residues.

The chain carries TRBV19 and TRBJ1-2, with 7 nucleotides matching TRBD1. After removal of 3 bases from V and 4 bases from J, the junction contained 8 bases not matched to a gene. The germline gives CDR1 LNHDA, CDR2 SQIVND (reference sequence). The CDR3 has 15 amino acids. The CDR3 sequence is CASSIAGQLSYGYTF. As DNA, the CDR3 is TGTGCCAGTAGTATCGCGGGACAGCTCAGCTATGGCTACACCTTC.

The rearrangement uses TRBV6-1 and TRBJ2-7; 12 bases align to TRBD2. Germline V CDR1 and CDR2: MNHNS, SASEGT. This CDR3 has 15 amino acids. Unmatched junction bases numbered 0, after V lost 3 bases and J lost 0 bases. The CDR3 DNA is TGTGCCAGCAGTGAGGGACTAGCGGGCTCCTACGAGCAGTACTTC. This codes for CASSEGLAGSYEQYF.

V gene TRBV7-9 combines with J gene TRBJ1-2; D unclear. With 2 bases removed from V and 2 bases from J, the gap between germline ends came to 9 bases. CDR1 SEHNR and CDR2 FQNEAQ come from the germline V gene (reference sequence). The CDR3 covers 14 residues. This CDR3 is CASSLPLENYGYTF. The CDR3 DNA sequence: TGTGCCAGCAGCTTACCCCTGGAGAACTATGGCTACACCTTC.

This clone was seen more than once but under ten times. V is TRBV6-6 and J is TRBJ2-7; a weak D match, TRBD2 (6 bases). Trimming took off 10 bases at V and 3 bases at J, with 19 bases between the two ends. This CDR3 is built from 14 residues. Per germline, CDR1 MNHNY and CDR2 SVGAGI (reference sequence). This CDR3 reads CATPGRECHYEQYF. The CDR3 DNA reads as TGTGCCACCCCGGGTCGGGAGTGTCACTACGAGCAGTACTTC.

The chain is built from TRBV2 and TRBJ2-1; TRBD2 matches at 12 bases. CDR3 length equals 15 residues. CDR1 and CDR2 (germline): SNHLY, FYNNEI. V lost 6 bases, J lost 7 bases, and 7 bases stayed unmatched. Written as DNA, the CDR3 is TGTGCCAGCAGAGGACTAGCGGGAATAGGGAATGAGCAGTTCTTC. This gives the protein CASRGLAGIGNEQFF.

The rearrangement joins TRBV5-4 to TRBJ2-5; TRBD2 matches at 13 bases. Germline CDR1 is SGHNT and CDR2 is YYREEE (reference sequence). The CDR3 runs to 16 residues. The V gene end was trimmed by 3 bases and the J gene end by 5 bases; junction bases not matched to a gene: 7. The CDR3: CASSSEGLAGVETQYF. CDR3 DNA sequence: TGTGCCAGCAGCTCCGAAGGACTAGCGGGAGTGGAGACCCAGTACTTC.

The rearrangement links TRBV5-1 to TRBJ2-4; 10 bases are shared with TRBD1. The J segment lost 5 bases and the V segment lost 0 bases, leaving 8 bases of the junction unmatched. The CDR3 is made up of 17 amino acids. The germline CDR1 and CDR2 sequences are SGHRS and YFSETQ. CDR3 DNA: TGCGCCAGCAGCTTGGAAGGGGGACAGGGGAGGGAAAACATTCAGTACTTC. Its protein is CASSLEGGQGRENIQYF.

J is TRBJ2-7 and V is TRBV7-6; 8 nucleotides line up with TRBD2. V shed 3 bases, J shed 2 bases, and the junction held 3 bases outside the gene matches. In germline, CDR1 is SGHVS, CDR2 FNYEAQ. This CDR3 has 14 amino acids. DNA of the CDR3: TGTGCCAGCAGCTTGGTAGCGGGGACCTACGAGCAGTACTTC. This translates into CASSLVAGTYEQYF.

This clone was observed once. The chain employs TRBV28 and TRBJ2-5; D unclear. Trimming removed 8 bases at V and 0 bases at J, with 13 bases between. The germline V gene encodes CDR1 MDHEN and CDR2 SYDVKM. This CDR3 contains 14 residues. The chain's CDR3 is CASELGQYQETQYF. Written as DNA, the CDR3 is TGTGCCAGCGAACTGGGCCAGTACCAAGAGACCCAGTACTTC.

V usage is TRBV7-2 and J usage is TRBJ2-3, with 9 bases identical to TRBD2. Germline V gene lookup returns CDR1 SGHTA and CDR2 FQGNSA. The CDR3 is 16 residues long. The trim removed 4 bases at V and 4 bases at J, leaving 9 bases unmatched. The CDR3 region is CASSSRTSVGSDTQYF. In nucleotides, the CDR3 is TGTGCCAGCAGCTCAAGGACTAGCGTGGGCTCAGATACGCAGTATTTT.

The chain combines TRBV10-3 with TRBJ2-1, with TRBD1 matching 11 bases. Trimming removed 2 bases from V and 5 bases from J; junction bases left unmatched: 2. CDR3 size: 15 residues. Germline CDR1 and CDR2: ENHRY and SYGVKD. This CDR3 reads CAISEGQGADNEQFF. Written as DNA, the CDR3 is TGTGCCATCAGTGAGGGACAGGGGGCCGACAATGAGCAGTTCTTC.

The rearrangement joins TRBV6-4 to TRBJ2-1; D is perhaps TRBD1 (5 bases). This CDR3 comprises 14 residues. The V gene's germline CDR1 is MRHNA and CDR2 SNTAGT. V shed 3 bases and J shed 2 bases, with 8 bases lying between them. The CDR3 DNA reads TGTGCCAGCAGTGAGTCAGGGCCCTACAATGAGCAGTTCTTC. Protein: CASSESGPYNEQFF.

This clone has just one count. The chain couples TRBV6-5 to TRBJ2-1; D remains unclear. Germline CDR1 is MNHEY and CDR2 is SVGAGI. The CDR3 covers 13 residues. Trimming shortened V by 8 bases and J by 0 bases, and 8 bases separated the two germline ends. The CDR3 reads CASWSSSYNEQFF. The CDR3 DNA sequence: TGTGCCAGCTGGAGTAGCTCCTACAATGAGCAGTTCTTC.

The chain recombines TRBV10-2 with TRBJ2-2; perhaps TRBD1 as D (6 bases). The CDR3 has 13 residues. V was shortened by 4 bases and J by 7 bases, with 10 bases between the two germline ends. Germline V gene sequence: CDR1 WSHSY, CDR2 SAAADI. Here the CDR3 reads CASSGGQHGELFF. Here the CDR3 DNA reads TGCGCCAGCAGTGGAGGACAGCACGGGGAGCTGTTTTTT.

This chain links TRBV6-1 with TRBJ2-2, with unresolved D. Per the germline V gene, CDR1 is MNHNS and CDR2 is SASEGT. Trimming took off 0 bases at V and 2 bases at J, with 7 bases between the two ends. The CDR3 is 15 residues long. The CDR3 spells CASSEAVVNTGELFF. The DNA of the CDR3 is TGTGCCAGCAGTGAAGCCGTAGTTAACACCGGGGAGCTGTTTTTT.

V gene TRBV5-1 combines with J gene TRBJ2-7; D is possibly TRBD2 (6 bases). In germline, CDR1 is SGHRS, CDR2 YFSETQ. CDR3 length equals 13 residues. V lost 3 bases and J lost 3, with 10 bases in between. CDR3 coding DNA: TGCGCCAGCAGCTCCGGGACTGGCTACGAGCAGTACTTC. Translation gives CASSSGTGYEQYF.

This chain joins TRBV10-3 and TRBJ2-7, with a tentative D call TRBD2 (6 bases). In germline, CDR1 is ENHRY, CDR2 SYGVKD. Trimming shortened V by 0 bases and J by 0 bases, and 12 bases separated the two germline ends. The CDR3 consists of 16 residues. The CDR3 protein is CAISESKDYSSYEQYF. CDR3 sequence (DNA): TGTGCCATCAGTGAGTCGAAGGACTACTCCTCCTACGAGCAGTACTTC.

V usage is TRBV13 and J usage is TRBJ1-4; D uncertain. The CDR3 contains 12 residues. V lost 5 bases, J lost 8 bases, and 9 bases lay in between. Germline V lookup: CDR1 PRHDT, CDR2 FYEKMQ (reference sequence). CDR3 nucleotides: TGTGCCAGCAGCGACAATCAGGAAAAACTGTTTTTT. This translates into CASSDNQEKLFF.

The V gene is TRBV27, the J gene TRBJ2-7, with 7 bases that match TRBD2. V gave up 5 bases and J gave up 3 bases; unmatched junction bases: 10. Germline assignment: CDR1 MNHEY and CDR2 SMNVEV (reference sequence). This CDR3 has 15 amino acids. In nucleotides, the CDR3 is TGTGCCAGCAGTCCCAGACTAGCCACCTACTACGAGCAGTACTTC. Protein product: CASSPRLATYYEQYF.

This chain joins TRBV5-4 and TRBJ2-7, with 7 bases fitting TRBD1. This CDR3 spans 15 amino acids. The ends lost 4 bases at V and 0 bases at J; junction bases unmatched: 7. Germline CDR1 reads SGHNT; CDR2 reads YYREEE (reference sequence). CDR3 loop: CASSATTGPSYEQYF. The CDR3 DNA sequence: TGTGCCAGCAGCGCTACGACAGGGCCCTCCTACGAGCAGTACTTC.

This clone was seen a few times. The J gene is TRBJ2-7, the V gene TRBV19; tentatively, D is TRBD1 (5 bases). From germline, CDR1 is LNHDA and CDR2 SQIVND (reference sequence). Trimming removed 3 bases at V and 0 bases at J, with 12 bases between. This CDR3 has 15 amino acids. CDR3 loop: CASSMSQGTSYEQYF. Written as DNA, the CDR3 is TGTGCCAGTAGTATGTCTCAGGGTACCTCCTACGAGCAGTACTTC.

The chain links TRBV28 to TRBJ2-7, with TRBD2 identical over 13 bases. In germline, CDR1 is MDHEN, CDR2 SYDVKM. This CDR3 region has 16 residues. V shed 4 bases, J shed 3 bases, and the junction held 6 bases outside the gene matches. The CDR3 bases are TGTGCCAGCAGTTATTCGAGGACTAGCGGGAGCTACGAGCAGTACTTC. It yields the protein CASSYSRTSGSYEQYF.